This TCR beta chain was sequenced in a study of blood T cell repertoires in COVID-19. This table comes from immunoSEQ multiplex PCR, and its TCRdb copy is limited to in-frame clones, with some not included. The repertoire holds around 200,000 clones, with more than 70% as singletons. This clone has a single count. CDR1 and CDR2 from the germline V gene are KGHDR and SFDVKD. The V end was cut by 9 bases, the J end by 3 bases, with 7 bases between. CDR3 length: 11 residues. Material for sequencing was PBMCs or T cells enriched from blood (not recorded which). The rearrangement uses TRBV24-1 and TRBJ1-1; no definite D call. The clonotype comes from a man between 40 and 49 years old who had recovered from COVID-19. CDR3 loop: CATRSDTEAFF. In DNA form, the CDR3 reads TGTGCCACCCGGTCGGACACTGAAGCTTTCTTT.